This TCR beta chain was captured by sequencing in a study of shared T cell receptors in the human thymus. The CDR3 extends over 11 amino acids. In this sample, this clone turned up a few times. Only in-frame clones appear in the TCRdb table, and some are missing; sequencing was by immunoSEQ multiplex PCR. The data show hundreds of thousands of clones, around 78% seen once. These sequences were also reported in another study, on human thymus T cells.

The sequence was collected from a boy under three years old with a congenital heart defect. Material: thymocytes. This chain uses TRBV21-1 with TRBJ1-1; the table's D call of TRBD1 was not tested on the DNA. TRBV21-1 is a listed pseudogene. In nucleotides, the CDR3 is TGTGCCAGCATCGACAGGGGTGAAGCTTTCTTT. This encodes CASIDRGEAFF.